This T cell receptor beta chain appears in the sequencing data of a study of T-cell reconstitution after alpha-beta-depleted transplantation in children. Germline CDR1 DFQATT, CDR2 SNEGSKA (reference sequence). The CDR3 runs to 14 residues. V dropped 5 bases and J dropped 5; count of bases not matched to a gene: 11. Many counts were recorded for this clonotype. A library of TCRbeta sequences, prepared with unique molecular identifiers, was generated. TCRdb reprocessed the PCR reads with MiXCR, giving one entry per CDR3 protein. The repertoire has about 400,000 distinct CDR3 sequences, about a fifth of them found once; the top ten carry 3% to 4%.

The V gene is TRBV20-1, the J gene TRBJ2-5; 7 bases match TRBD1. The source of this sequence is a human donor who donated a stem cell graft to a child with acute myeloid leukemia. This specimen consisted of PBMCs from the stem cell graft donor, obtained from the stem cell graft. The CDR3 is CSAPRTGNFETQYF. The CDR3 region has the DNA TGCAGTGCTCCTAGGACAGGAAACTTCGAGACCCAGTACTTC.